This record concerns one T cell receptor beta chain sequence. Data came from immunoSEQ multiplex PCR; TCRdb stores just in-frame clones and leaves some out. The sample yields over a million clones, roughly 96% seen once. The data are from a study of shared clonotypes between healthy human individuals. The material sequenced was naive CD4+ T cells sorted from blood. The subset denotes: CD45RA+ positively selected. This clonotype was obtained from a man aged 25-40 years in good health.

The CDR3 coding sequence is TGTGCCAGCAGTGAAAGATTAGCGGGAGCGGCAAACACCGGGGAGCTGTTTTTT. Translation: CASSERLAGAANTGELFF. The genes are TRBV6-1 and TRBJ2-2; 9 positions match TRBD2. The CDR3 length is 18 residues. From germline, CDR1 is MNHNS and CDR2 SASEGT. V was pared by 2 bases and J by 2 bases, with 9 bases of the junction left unmatched.